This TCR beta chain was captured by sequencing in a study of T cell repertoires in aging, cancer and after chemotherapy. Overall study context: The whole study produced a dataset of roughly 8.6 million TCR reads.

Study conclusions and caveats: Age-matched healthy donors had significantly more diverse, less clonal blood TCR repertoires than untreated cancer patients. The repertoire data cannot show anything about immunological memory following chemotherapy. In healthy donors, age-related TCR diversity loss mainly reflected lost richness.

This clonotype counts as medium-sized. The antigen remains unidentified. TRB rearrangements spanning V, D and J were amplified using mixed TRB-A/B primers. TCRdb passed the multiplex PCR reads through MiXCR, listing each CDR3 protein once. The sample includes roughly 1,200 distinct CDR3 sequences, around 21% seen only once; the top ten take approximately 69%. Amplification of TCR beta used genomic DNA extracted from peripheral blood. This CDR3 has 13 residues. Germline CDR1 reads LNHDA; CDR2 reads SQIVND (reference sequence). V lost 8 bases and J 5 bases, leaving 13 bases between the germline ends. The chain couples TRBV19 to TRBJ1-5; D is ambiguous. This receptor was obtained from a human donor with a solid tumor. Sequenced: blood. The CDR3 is CASSLDPHQPQHF. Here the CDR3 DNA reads TGTGCCAGTTCGTTAGACCCCCATCAGCCCCAGCATTTT. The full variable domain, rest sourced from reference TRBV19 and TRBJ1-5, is DGGITQSPKYLFRKEGQNVTLSCEQNLNHDAMYWYRQDPGQGLRLIYYSQIVNDFQKGDIAEGYSVSREKKESFPLTVTSAQKNPTAFYLCASSLDPHQPQHFGDGTRLSIL.